The 9 T cell receptor beta chains presented below share a single source sample, sequenced in a study of CD8 T cells in Susac syndrome. Random hexamers were used to reverse transcribe an amount of roughly 0.45 to 1 ug RNA. Using its own MiXCR run on the immunoSEQ multiplex PCR reads, TCRdb lists one record per CDR3 protein. The table shows about 140,000 distinct CDR3 sequences, with roughly 95% occurring only once. Sequencing was done on a sample of CD4+ T cells from PBMCs. These receptors originate from a human donor with multiple sclerosis.

The gene calls are TRBV5-4 and TRBJ2-1; D not resolved. V gave up 4 bases and J gave up 5 bases, with 19 bases separating them. CDR3 size: 16 residues. Germline-derived CDR1 and CDR2 are SGHNT and YYREEE (reference sequence). CDR3 in amino acids: CASSLPRTPTNNEQFF. CDR3 coding DNA: TGTGCCAGCAGCCTTCCGAGGACCCCAACCAACAATGAGCAGTTCTTC.

The J gene is TRBJ2-5, the V gene TRBV20-1; D may be TRBD1 (6 bases). The CDR3 totals 10 residues. Trimming took off 8 bases at V and 3 bases at J, with 7 bases between the two ends. Germline V gene lookup returns CDR1 DFQATT and CDR2 SNEGSKA (reference sequence). CDR3 protein: CSSGEETQYF. The DNA of the CDR3 is TGCAGTTCAGGGGAAGAGACCCAGTACTTC.

The rearrangement links TRBV7-2 to TRBJ2-2; D possibly corresponds to TRBD1 (6 bases). The CDR3 loop spans 14 amino acids. V was cut by 0 bases and J by 13 bases, with 15 bases left in between. Germline V lookup: CDR1 SGHTA, CDR2 FQGNSA. The CDR3: CASSLALGAGWLFF. CDR3 bases: TGTGCCAGCAGCTTAGCGTTGGGGGCAGGGTGGCTGTTTTTT. Full variable domain (outside the CDR3, taken from reference TRBV7-2 and TRBJ2-2): GAGVSQSPSNKVTEKGKDVELRCDPISGHTALYWYRQSLGQGLEFLIYFQGNSAPDKSGLPSDRFSAERTGGSVSTLTIQRTQQEDSAVYLCASSLALGAGWLFFGEGSRLTVL.

The chain combines TRBV7-3 with TRBJ1-6, with D possibly TRBD1 on 5 matching bases. The CDR3 runs to 14 residues. The germline V gene encodes CDR1 SGHTA and CDR2 FQGTGA. V shed 2 bases and J shed 9 bases, with 11 bases lying between them. This chain's CDR3 is CASSLEGYGSPLHF. In DNA, the CDR3 is TGTGCCAGCAGCTTAGAGGGGTACGGTTCACCCCTCCACTTT.

This chain links TRBV5-1 with TRBJ2-7; 15 bases map to TRBD2. The germline V gene has CDR1 SGHRS and CDR2 YFSETQ. This CDR3 spans 15 amino acids. J lost 5 bases, V lost 4 bases, and 4 bases had no gene match. CDR3 amino acids: CASSTRTSGRDEQYF. DNA of the CDR3: TGCGCCAGCAGCACACGGACTAGCGGGAGGGACGAGCAGTACTTC.

The chain carries TRBV2 and TRBJ1-6; maybe TRBD1 (6 bases). Trimming stripped 7 bases from V and 3 bases from J, with 19 bases between. Germline lookup yields CDR1 SNHLY and CDR2 FYNNEI. The CDR3 totals 17 residues. The CDR3 loop reads CASTPRGANLYNSPLHF. DNA of the CDR3: TGTGCCAGCACCCCTCGGGGGGCTAACCTCTATAATTCACCCCTCCACTTT.

V usage is TRBV15 and J usage is TRBJ1-5, with D hard to call. CDR1 LNHNV and CDR2 YYDKDF come from the germline V gene (reference sequence). The germline V and J ends were trimmed by 5 bases and 3 bases, with 14 bases remaining between them. The CDR3 is made up of 15 amino acids. The CDR3 DNA reads as TGTGCCACCAGCCACGGTTCCCTTTCCAATCAGCCCCAGCATTTT. It translates to CATSHGSLSNQPQHF.

J is TRBJ2-3 and V is TRBV2; D is unclear. Trimming left V 7 bases short and J 1 base short, with 6 bases between. The CDR3 covers 12 residues. CDR1 SNHLY and CDR2 FYNNEI come from the germline V gene. CDR3 sequence (DNA): TGTGCCAGCACCCTGCGCACAGATACGCAGTATTTT. It is translated as CASTLRTDTQYF.

In nucleotides, the CDR3 is TGCGCCAGCAGCCAGTCCGGGGTCCCCGCCTACGAGCAGTACTTC. Translation gives CASSQSGVPAYEQYF. The chain carries TRBV4-3 and TRBJ2-7; D is perhaps TRBD2 (5 bases). V was pared by 3 bases and J by 2 bases, with 14 bases between. This CDR3 has 15 amino acids. Germline CDR1 reads LGHNA; CDR2 reads YSLEER.